This entry lists 4 T cell receptor beta chains sequenced from one sample in a study of tumor-infiltrating lymphocytes in primary liver carcinoma. Bulk tissue was left unsorted, and RNA and DNA were co-extracted from 20-30 mg of it. A primer matching the constant region was used to make TCR beta cDNA from 500 to 600 ng of total RNA. Slightly modified ARM-PCR served as the procedure for the TCR beta libraries. These libraries came from three rounds of nested multiplex PCR. TRBV1-TRBV30 forward primers paired with a C-beta reverse primer were used in the first two PCR rounds, which ran approximately 11 cycles each. Each CDR3 protein is one row after TCRdb ran MiXCR on the multiplex PCR reads. The table includes tens of thousands of distinct CDR3 sequences, approximately 71% detected once. Sequenced material: liver tumor tissue from sampling region 5. Subset defined: tumor region T5, tumor centre. These receptor sequences come from a woman in her twenties or thirties with primary liver carcinoma and hepatitis B virus infection.

For this clonotype: It is likely a read error, because the conserved phenylalanine at the end of the CDR3 is missing. This chain links TRBV11-2 with TRBJ2-1, with D perhaps matching TRBD2 (6 bases). This CDR3 contains 16 residues. Germline values: CDR1 SGHAT, CDR2 FQNNGV. Trimming shortened V by 7 bases and J by 6 bases, and 22 bases separated the two germline ends. As DNA, the CDR3 is TGTGCCAGCAACTTTCGACTAGTGGGAGATTTCAATGAGCAGTTCATC. Its translation: CASNFRLVGDFNEQFI.

This clonotype was recorded many times. The chain links TRBV2 to TRBJ2-3, with TRBD2 matching over 7 bases. Per germline, CDR1 SNHLY and CDR2 FYNNEI. This CDR3 region has 14 residues. The trim removed 5 bases at V and 6 bases at J, leaving 8 bases unmatched. CDR3 protein: CASSPASGGDTQYF. CDR3 bases: TGTGCCAGCAGTCCAGCTAGCGGAGGGGATACGCAGTATTTT.

Concerning this clonotype: One end of the junction is discordant with germline, which a read error may explain. This sequence joins TRBV11-2 and TRBJ2-1, with D hard to call. The CDR3 spans 14 residues. Germline V gene data show CDR1 as SGHAT and CDR2 as FQNNGV. CDR3 in amino acids: CAGSSFYGSNEQLF. In DNA, the CDR3 is TGTGCCGGCAGCTCTTTTTATGGATCCAATGAGCAGCTCTTC.

In regard to this clonotype: One end of the junction fails to match germline, which may point to a read error. This chain links TRBV7-2 with TRBJ2-1; TRBD2 matches 11 bases. Germline CDR1 is SGHTA and CDR2 is FQGNSA. The CDR3 is 15 residues long. The DNA for the CDR3 is TGTGCCGGCAGCTTAACTAGCGGGAGACACAATGAGCAGTTCTTC. Its protein is CAGSLTSGRHNEQFF. The full variable domain, in which reference TRBV7-2 and TRBJ2-1 provide the parts outside the CDR3, is GAGVSQSPSNKVTEKGKDVELRCDPISGHTALYWYRQSLGQGLEFLIYFQGNSAPDKSGLPSDRFSAERTGGSVSTLTIQRTQQEDSAVYLCAGSLTSGRHNEQFFGPGTRLTVL.